This passage covers 32 T cell receptor beta chains from one sample sequenced in a study of T cell responses to AZD1222 COVID-19 vaccine. Clones were read by immunoSEQ multiplex PCR, and TCRdb kept only the in-frame ones, dropping some. This sample has roughly 180,000 clones, with about 91% found just once. Sequenced here: peripheral blood, sampled 28 days after the second AZD1222 dose. The receptor source for this set is an adult who received the AZD1222 COVID-19 vaccine.

This clone was detected only once. The chain recombines TRBV4-1 with TRBJ1-5; D is uncertain. Per germline, CDR1 MGHRA and CDR2 YSYEKL. With 0 bases removed from V and 0 bases from J, the gap between germline ends came to 6 bases. This CDR3 spans 15 amino acids. The CDR3 protein is CASSQDGYSNQPQHF. CDR3 DNA: TGCGCCAGCAGCCAAGATGGGTATAGCAATCAGCCCCAGCATTTT.

The genes are TRBV13 and TRBJ1-3; D is undetermined. V lost 5 bases, J lost 0 bases, and 8 bases lay in between. The V gene's germline CDR1 is PRHDT and CDR2 FYEKMQ (reference sequence). This CDR3 has 14 amino acids. CDR3 loop: CASSRGDSGNTIYF. CDR3 DNA: TGTGCCAGCAGCCGAGGTGACTCTGGAAACACCATATATTTT.

V usage is TRBV2 and J usage is TRBJ1-5; weak D call: TRBD1 (5 bases). Germline CDR1 SNHLY, CDR2 FYNNEI. V was trimmed by 4 bases and J by 7 bases, leaving 14 bases between them. The CDR3 loop spans 14 amino acids. The CDR3 sequence is CASSVWGGGQPQHF. The DNA for the CDR3 is TGTGCCAGCAGTGTGTGGGGGGGTGGGCAGCCCCAGCATTTT.

This chain links TRBV7-9 with TRBJ1-1; D call uncertain. V was clipped by 1 base and J by 1 base, with 10 bases between them. This CDR3 has 15 amino acids. Germline loops: CDR1 SEHNR, CDR2 FQNEAQ (reference sequence). This CDR3 reads CASSLDHTPNTEAFF. The CDR3 DNA reads TGTGCCAGCAGCTTAGACCACACACCGAACACTGAAGCTTTCTTT.

This chain links TRBV5-4 with TRBJ1-2; D ambiguous. The CDR3 is 13 amino acids. The germline V and J ends were trimmed by 4 bases and 6 bases, with 13 bases remaining between them. The germline CDR1 and CDR2 sequences are SGHNT and YYREEE (reference sequence). The CDR3 DNA reads TGTGCCAGCAGCCGGACCGAAGCCCATGGCTACACCTTC. Its protein is CASSRTEAHGYTF. Filled out from reference TRBV5-4 and TRBJ1-2, the complete variable domain reads ETGVTQSPTHLIKTRGQQVTLRCSSQSGHNTVSWYQQALGQGPQFIFQYYREEENGRGNFPPRFSGLQFPNYSSELNVNALELDDSALYLCASSRTEAHGYTFGSGTRLTVV.

The chain combines TRBV30 with TRBJ2-7; TRBD2 matches 8 bases. The junction had 2 bases not matched to a gene; V was cut back by 4 bases and J by 3 bases. This CDR3 is 12 amino acids long. Germline values: CDR1 GTSNPN, CDR2 SVGIG (reference sequence). The DNA for the CDR3 is TGTGCCTGGACAGCGGGAGACTACGAGCAGTACTTC. This gives the protein CAWTAGDYEQYF. Filled out from reference TRBV30 and TRBJ2-7, the complete variable domain reads SQTIHQWPATLVQPVGSPLSLECTVEGTSNPNLYWYRQAAGRGLQLLFYSVGIGQISSEVPQNLSASRPQDRQFILSSKKLLLSDSGFYLCAWTAGDYEQYFGPGTRLTVT.

The chain combines TRBV3-1 (or the pseudogene TRBV3-2) with TRBJ1-5, with D uncertain. Germline V CDR1 and CDR2: LGHDT, YNNKEL (reference sequence). Trimming stripped 1 base from V and 2 bases from J, with 15 bases between. The CDR3 is made up of 17 amino acids. The CDR3 protein is CASSQVLVIGGNQPQHF. For the CDR3, the DNA is TGTGCCAGCAGCCAAGTCCTGGTCATTGGGGGCAATCAGCCCCAGCATTTT.

This sequence joins TRBV10-3 and TRBJ1-3; unclear D gene. Germline-derived CDR1 and CDR2 are ENHRY and SYGVKD. Between the trimmed V and J ends, which lost 3 bases and 4 bases, there was a span of 10 bases. CDR3 length: 14 amino acids. In DNA form, the CDR3 reads TGTGCCATCAGTGAAAGTACCAGGGGAAACACCATATATTTT. Translating gives CAISESTRGNTIYF.

The chain employs TRBV5-4 and TRBJ2-1, with TRBD1 as a possible D gene (7 bases). Trimming stripped 0 bases from V and 12 bases from J, with 13 bases between. The V gene's germline CDR1 is SGHNT and CDR2 YYREEE (reference sequence). The length of the CDR3 is 13 residues. DNA for the CDR3: TGTGCCAGCAGCTTGGCAGGGGGGCTCTTGCAGTTCTTC. It encodes CASSLAGGLLQFF.

This chain connects TRBV4-3 to TRBJ1-3; D remains ambiguous. V was shortened by 4 bases and J by 1 base, with 8 bases between the two germline ends. The CDR3 is 14 residues long. The V gene's germline CDR1 is LGHNA and CDR2 YSLEER. CDR3 nucleotides: TGCGCCAGCAGCCCACACCGTTCTGGAAACACCATATATTTT. Translated, it gives CASSPHRSGNTIYF.

V usage is TRBV6-5 and J usage is TRBJ1-2; no clear D gene. Trimming took off 0 bases at V and 4 bases at J, with 15 bases between the two ends. Germline V CDR1 and CDR2: MNHEY, SVGAGI. The CDR3 length is 16 residues. The CDR3 spells CASSYSGGFRAYGYTF. The CDR3 DNA is TGTGCCAGCAGTTACTCAGGAGGGTTTCGGGCCTATGGCTACACCTTC.

The chain joins TRBV29-1 to TRBJ1-4; 10 bases fit TRBD1. This CDR3 is 14 amino acids long. Per the germline V gene, CDR1 is SQVTM and CDR2 is ANQGSEA. The junction had 7 bases not matched to a gene; V was cut back by 8 bases and J by 4 bases. Here the CDR3 DNA reads TGCAGCACCTGGACAGGGGGGAATAATGAAAAACTGTTTTTT. Its protein is CSTWTGGNNEKLFF.

The chain couples TRBV11-2 to TRBJ1-6; the D is unclear. The germline V gene encodes CDR1 SGHAT and CDR2 FQNNGV. The CDR3 is 16 amino acids. Trimming cost V 2 bases and J 2 bases, with 10 bases left between them. DNA of the CDR3: TGTGCCAGCAGCTTAAGCGGTGTCCCCTATAATTCACCCCTCCACTTT. Translating it yields CASSLSGVPYNSPLHF.

The V gene is TRBV27, the J gene TRBJ2-7, with D perhaps matching TRBD1 or TRBD2 (5 bases each). CDR3 length: 15 residues. The ends were cut back, 7 bases at V and 2 bases at J, with 18 bases in the middle. Germline lookup yields CDR1 MNHEY and CDR2 SMNVEV (reference sequence). This chain's CDR3 is CASTPTTGTPYEQYF. The CDR3 DNA sequence: TGTGCCAGCACCCCAACGACGGGGACCCCCTACGAGCAGTACTTC.

The chain is built from TRBV3-1 (or the pseudogene TRBV3-2) and TRBJ2-1, with 7 bases that match TRBD1. The CDR3 spans 15 residues. Germline-derived CDR1 and CDR2 are LGHDT and YNNKEL (reference sequence). V was pared by 1 base and J by 3 bases, with 3 bases of the junction left unmatched. The CDR3 sequence is CASSQGQGYYNEQFF. The CDR3 DNA sequence: TGTGCCAGCAGCCAAGGACAGGGATACTACAATGAGCAGTTCTTC.

The chain links TRBV6-2 or TRBV6-3 to TRBJ2-5; no definite D call. The CDR3 has 12 amino acids. Trimming removed 2 bases from V and 5 bases from J, with 6 bases in between. Germline lookup yields CDR1 MNHEY and CDR2 SVGEGT. This chain's CDR3 is CASSYRFETQYF. In nucleotides, the CDR3 is TGTGCCAGCAGTTACCGGTTCGAGACCCAGTACTTC.

This chain joins TRBV5-1 and TRBJ1-3; D ambiguous. Germline values: CDR1 SGHRS, CDR2 YFSETQ. Deletions cut 0 bases from V and 4 bases from J, with 8 bases between. The length of the CDR3 is 14 residues. CDR3 coding DNA: TGCGCCAGCAGCTTGGAGACACTGGGAAACACCATATATTTT. Residues: CASSLETLGNTIYF.

The rearrangement uses TRBV6-2 or TRBV6-3 and TRBJ2-7; D is undetermined. The V gene's germline CDR1 is MNHEY and CDR2 SVGEGT. Trimming took off 2 bases at V and 4 bases at J, with 12 bases between the two ends. This CDR3 region has 14 residues. In nucleotides, the CDR3 is TGTGCCAGCAGTTACGTCCGCCTCGGTTACGAGCAGTACTTC. Translated, it gives CASSYVRLGYEQYF.

The rearrangement joins TRBV27 to TRBJ1-1, with TRBD1 identical over 10 bases. V shed 6 bases and J 6 bases; nucleotides not matched to a gene: 16. Germline V lookup: CDR1 MNHEY, CDR2 SMNVEV (reference sequence). This CDR3 region has 17 residues. The CDR3: CASSRGRTGGALAEAFF. The DNA of the CDR3 is TGTGCCAGCAGCCGGGGGAGGACAGGGGGGGCGTTGGCTGAAGCTTTCTTT.

V gene TRBV20-1 combines with J gene TRBJ2-5; TRBD1 or TRBD2 may be the D gene (5 bases each). The CDR3 loop spans 15 amino acids. Trimming took off 3 bases at V and 0 bases at J, with 14 bases between the two ends. Looked up from germline, CDR1 is DFQATT and CDR2 is SNEGSKA (reference sequence). The CDR3 DNA follows: TGCAGTGCTAGTTTGGGGGACGCTTACCAAGAGACCCAGTACTTC. The encoded protein is CSASLGDAYQETQYF.

This sequence joins TRBV2 and TRBJ1-2, with D maybe TRBD1 (5 bases). V lost 4 bases and J lost 0, with 9 bases in between. The CDR3 spans 14 residues. From germline, CDR1 is SNHLY and CDR2 FYNNEI. The CDR3 reads CASSGAGPNYGYTF. The CDR3 nucleotides read TGTGCCAGCAGTGGCGCAGGGCCTAACTATGGCTACACCTTC.

This clone was observed a single time. CDR3 coding DNA: TGTGCCTGGAGTGAGGCAGGACTGAACACTGAAGCTTTCTTT. It encodes CAWSEAGLNTEAFF. The V call is TRBV30, the J call TRBJ1-1; D gene uncertain. V lost 1 base to trimming and J lost 0 bases, with 9 bases between them. Germline CDR1 reads GTSNPN; CDR2 reads SVGIG (reference sequence). This CDR3 comprises 14 residues.

This rearrangement joins TRBV6-5 to TRBJ1-5; TRBD1 might be the D (6 bases). Germline CDR1 is MNHEY and CDR2 is SVGAGI. The CDR3 consists of 13 residues. The V end lost 5 bases, the J end lost 3 bases, and 8 bases lay between the germline ends. The CDR3 sequence is CASSPGANQPQHF. CDR3 bases: TGTGCCAGCAGTCCGGGGGCCAATCAGCCCCAGCATTTT.

Regarding this clone: Other DNA sequences in the same sample also yield this CDR3. The V call is TRBV30, the J call TRBJ2-7; D is unresolved. CDR1 and CDR2 from the germline V gene are GTSNPN and SVGIG (reference sequence). V was cut by 0 bases and J by 0 bases, with 3 bases left in between. The CDR3 has 12 residues. As DNA, the CDR3 is TGTGCCTGGAGTGTAGACTCCTACGAGCAGTACTTC. Translating gives CAWSVDSYEQYF.

This clone was counted only a few times. This chain connects TRBV28 to TRBJ2-7; the match to TRBD1 covers 10 bases. The V segment lost 8 bases and the J segment 5 bases; nucleotides outside the gene matches: 3. Germline V gene data show CDR1 as MDHEN and CDR2 as SYDVKM. The CDR3 loop spans 12 amino acids. The CDR3 is CASGQGVNEQYF. DNA of the CDR3: TGTGCCAGCGGACAGGGGGTAAACGAGCAGTACTTC.

The gene calls are TRBV2 and TRBJ1-2; D perhaps matches TRBD1 (5 bases). The CDR3 totals 13 residues. The V and J ends lost 4 bases and 8 bases respectively, with 14 bases between them. Germline lookup yields CDR1 SNHLY and CDR2 FYNNEI. This chain's CDR3 is CASSGHQGGGYTF. CDR3 nucleotides: TGTGCCAGCAGTGGGCATCAGGGCGGAGGCTACACCTTC.

The table lists this clone with a count of one. The chain links TRBV6-2 or TRBV6-3 to TRBJ2-2; 8 bases map to TRBD1. V trimming: 6 bases; J trimming: 9 bases; junction bases outside the gene matches: 27. CDR1 is MNHEY and CDR2 is SVGEGT in the germline V gene. The CDR3 totals 20 residues. Here the CDR3 DNA reads TGTGCCAGCAGCAGTTTTAGGAGGAGTGGGGGGACAGGAGAACCCCGGGAGCTGTTTTTT. This translates into CASSSFRRSGGTGEPRELFF.

This chain joins TRBV27 and TRBJ2-7; TRBD2 agrees at 8 bases. The CDR3 has 15 amino acids. Germline lookup yields CDR1 MNHEY and CDR2 SMNVEV (reference sequence). Unmatched junction bases numbered 6, after V lost 2 bases and J lost 3 bases. The CDR3 here is CASSLKGLGIYEQYF. Written as DNA, the CDR3 is TGTGCCAGCAGTTTAAAGGGACTAGGCATCTACGAGCAGTACTTC.

This clone was seen once. The V gene is TRBV10-3, the J gene TRBJ1-2, with D possibly being TRBD1 (6 bases). The CDR3 runs to 16 residues. CDR1 and CDR2 (germline): ENHRY, SYGVKD. V was trimmed by 3 bases and J by 4 bases, leaving 18 bases between them. CDR3 region: CAISDGRGRSTYGYTF. DNA of the CDR3: TGTGCCATCAGTGACGGCAGGGGCAGGTCGACCTATGGCTACACCTTC.

This clone was observed a single time. This chain links TRBV12-3 or TRBV12-4 with TRBJ2-7; D remains unclear. Deletions cut 6 bases from V and 6 bases from J, with 15 bases between. The CDR3 runs 13 residues. The CDR3 loop reads CASSENLGFEQYF. The CDR3 bases are TGTGCCAGCAGCGAGAACTTGGGGTTCGAGCAGTACTTC.

Only a few counts were recorded for this clone. This sequence joins TRBV19 and TRBJ2-7; the D is unclear. The V gene's germline CDR1 is LNHDA and CDR2 SQIVND (reference sequence). The CDR3 length is 11 residues. Deletions cut 3 bases from V and 6 bases from J, with 6 bases between. The CDR3, as DNA: TGTGCCAGTAGTATTTTGGGCGAGCAGTACTTC. Residues: CASSILGEQYF. The complete variable domain, with remaining parts taken from reference TRBV19 and TRBJ2-7, reads DGGITQSPKYLFRKEGQNVTLSCEQNLNHDAMYWYRQDPGQGLRLIYYSQIVNDFQKGDIAEGYSVSREKKESFPLTVTSAQKNPTAFYLCASSILGEQYFGPGTRLTVT.

The chain carries TRBV7-3 and TRBJ1-6; D ambiguous. The V and J ends lost 5 bases and 0 bases respectively, with 29 bases between them. This CDR3 comprises 22 residues. Looked up from germline, CDR1 is SGHTA and CDR2 is FQGTGA. DNA for the CDR3: TGTGCCAGCAGCATAATGCGGCAGGAAGAAAAGGTTAGAAGCTCCTATAATTCACCCCTCCACTTT. Residues: CASSIMRQEEKVRSSYNSPLHF.